This TCR beta chain was recovered during a study of OX40 agonist ivuxolimab in advanced cancers. Study-level information: Participants, 82.7% male, averaged roughly 60 years of age, ranging from about 23 to 79. Partial responses, seen in three patients, involved one hepatocellular carcinoma and two cutaneous melanomas.

On this clone itself: Its antigen is not identified.

The CDR3 consists of 15 residues. The germline V gene has CDR1 MNHEY and CDR2 SVGAGI. Between the trimmed V and J ends, which lost 3 bases and 8 bases, there was a span of 16 bases. Clones were read by immunoSEQ multiplex PCR, and TCRdb kept only the in-frame ones, dropping some. Of tens of thousands of clones in the sample, approximately 84% are singletons; the top ten hold approximately 13%. The study, taken as a whole, reports: Relative to CD4+, CD8+ T cells held more expanded clones on average.

The source of this sequence is an adult with an advanced solid tumor such as melanoma, head and neck, liver or kidney cancer. The specimen comprised CD4+ or CD8+ T cells sorted from blood, sampled in a trial of the OX40 agonist ivuxolimab. The chain recombines TRBV6-5 with TRBJ1-4; D gene unclear. The CDR3 DNA follows: TGTGCCAGCAGTTATTATGAACAACCGGGAGAAAAACTGTTTTTT. Protein: CASSYYEQPGEKLFF.